This T cell receptor (beta chain) was found in a study of somatic mutations in cytotoxic T cells in rheumatoid arthritis (TCRdb year 2017). For the study in its entirety: Sorted V beta1+ cells also underwent TCRB sequencing, and some V beta antibody-stained T-cell populations were flow-sorted at nearly 100% purity on a FACSAria II or Sony SH800. Whether expanded CD8+ T-cell clones in untreated, newly diagnosed rheumatoid arthritis carry somatic mutations was the study question, and clonality was characterized with TCRB deep sequencing. For roughly 61 rheumatoid arthritis patients and 20 healthy controls, TCRB deep sequencing was carried out. The median ages of the patient and control groups were essentially identical.

V has 0 bases trimmed and J has 5 bases trimmed; junction bases matching no gene number 0. Reading from cysteine to phenylalanine, the CDR3 counts 14 amino acids. Only CDR3 DNA is held: 42 bases, read in frame from base 1. Looking up the germline V gene yields CDR1 SGDLS and CDR2 YYNGEE. This clone showed up just a few times. The antigen it binds to is not known. There are no base qualities to consult, and no much larger clone falls within one base. What the research found in general, with its limitations: The expanded CD8+ clones had unknown antigen targets, and not appearing in virus-specific databases did not rule out that they were virus-specific. The slight underrepresentation of TRBV07 in patients was not corrected for multiple comparisons. CD8+ clonality increased with age in patients (Spearman r ~ 0.5) but not in healthy controls. CD8+ T-cell clonality did not differ significantly between rheumatoid arthritis patients and age-matched healthy controls. In about an eighth of the roughly 65 patients the largest CD8+ clone exceeded 20% of CD8+ cells, and several identical CD8+ TCRB sequences were shared between blood and synovial fluid.

Genomic DNA underwent TCRB CDR3 sequencing using the immunoSEQ assay. In the paper's pipeline: Published virus-specific TCRB sequences were compared with patient CD8+ clones larger than 1%, and only a few matches were found. Nothing other than productive TCRB rearrangements was included in the analyses. Clonality was calculated as a Shannon entropy-based productive clonality index, and a clone was defined by a unique TCRB CDR3 sequence. Repertoire overlap between two samples was calculated from the template counts of each clone relative to total templates per sample. Flow cytometry-measured V-gene usage correlated with V-gene usage from TCRB sequencing, with a Spearman r of approximately 0.55. TCRdb limited this immuneACCESS table to in-frame rearrangements with V and J called. A share of clones is missing; checked studies link under half to unresolved V genes, and the rest is unexplained. The DNA was the basis for D and trimming; V, J and clone size are from that table. Within this sample are 2,500 to 3,500 clones, with 66% of them counted one time only. Over 10% of the sample comes from the top ten.

Positive magnetic bead selection on an AutoMACS was used to isolate CD4+ and CD8+ cells, with flow cytometry used to check purity. Paired synovial fluid and peripheral blood samples were available for a couple of patients with rheumatoid arthritis. DNA from CD4-enriched, CD8-enriched or PBMC samples was extracted using Nucleospin Tissue or Tissue XS kits and then quantified on a Qubit 2.0 fluorometer. This chain joins TRBV9 to TRBJ2-7; 12 junctional bases match TRBD2. The sequence was collected from a woman between 18 and 29 years old with rheumatoid arthritis. Sequencing was carried out using CD8+ T cells sorted from synovial fluid. The CDR3 corresponds to CASSVGLAGDEQYF. The sequenced DNA: TGTGCCAGCAGCGTAGGACTAGCGGGAGACGAGCAGTACTTC.